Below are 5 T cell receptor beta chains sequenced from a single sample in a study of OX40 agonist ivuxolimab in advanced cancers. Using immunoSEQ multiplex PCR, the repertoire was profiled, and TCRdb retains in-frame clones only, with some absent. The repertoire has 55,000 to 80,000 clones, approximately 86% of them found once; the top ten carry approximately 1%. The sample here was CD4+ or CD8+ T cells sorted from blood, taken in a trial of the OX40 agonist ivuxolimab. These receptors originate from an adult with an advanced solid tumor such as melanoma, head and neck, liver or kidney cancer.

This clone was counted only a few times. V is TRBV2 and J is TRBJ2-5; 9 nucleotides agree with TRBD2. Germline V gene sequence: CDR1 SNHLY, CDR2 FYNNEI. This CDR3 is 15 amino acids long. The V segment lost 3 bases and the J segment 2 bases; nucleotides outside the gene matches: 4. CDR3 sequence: CASSDWLAGQETQYF. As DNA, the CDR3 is TGTGCCAGCAGTGACTGGCTAGCGGGGCAAGAGACCCAGTACTTC. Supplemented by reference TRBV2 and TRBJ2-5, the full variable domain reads EPEVTQTPSHQVTQMGQEVILRCVPISNHLYFYWYRQILGQKVEFLVSFYNNEISEKSEIFDDQFSVERPDGSNFTLKIRSTKLEDSAMYFCASSDWLAGQETQYFGPGTRLLVL.

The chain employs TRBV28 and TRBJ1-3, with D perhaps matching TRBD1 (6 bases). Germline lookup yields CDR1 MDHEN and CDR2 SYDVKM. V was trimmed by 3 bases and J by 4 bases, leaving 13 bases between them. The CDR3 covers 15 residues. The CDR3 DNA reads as TGTGCCAGCAGTTTCGCGGGGGCGGGCGGAAACACCATATATTTT. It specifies CASSFAGAGGNTIYF.

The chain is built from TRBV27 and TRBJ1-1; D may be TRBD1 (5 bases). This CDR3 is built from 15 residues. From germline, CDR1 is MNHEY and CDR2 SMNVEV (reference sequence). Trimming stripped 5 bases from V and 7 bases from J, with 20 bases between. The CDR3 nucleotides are TGTGCCAGCAGTCCATCAGGGTATGCCGGGTTTGAAGCTTTCTTT. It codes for CASSPSGYAGFEAFF.

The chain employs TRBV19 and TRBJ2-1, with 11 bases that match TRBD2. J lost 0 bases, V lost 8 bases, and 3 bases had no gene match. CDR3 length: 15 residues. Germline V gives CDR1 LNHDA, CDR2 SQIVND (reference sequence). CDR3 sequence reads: CASLAGGPSYNEQFF. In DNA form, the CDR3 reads TGTGCCAGTTTAGCGGGAGGGCCCTCCTACAATGAGCAGTTCTTC.

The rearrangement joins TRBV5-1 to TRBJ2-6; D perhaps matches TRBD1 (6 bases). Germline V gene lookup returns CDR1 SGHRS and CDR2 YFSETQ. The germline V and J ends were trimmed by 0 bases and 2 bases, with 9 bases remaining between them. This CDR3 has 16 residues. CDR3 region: CASSLVAGAGANVLTF. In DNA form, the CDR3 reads TGCGCCAGCAGCTTGGTTGCAGGGGCTGGGGCCAACGTCCTGACTTTC.